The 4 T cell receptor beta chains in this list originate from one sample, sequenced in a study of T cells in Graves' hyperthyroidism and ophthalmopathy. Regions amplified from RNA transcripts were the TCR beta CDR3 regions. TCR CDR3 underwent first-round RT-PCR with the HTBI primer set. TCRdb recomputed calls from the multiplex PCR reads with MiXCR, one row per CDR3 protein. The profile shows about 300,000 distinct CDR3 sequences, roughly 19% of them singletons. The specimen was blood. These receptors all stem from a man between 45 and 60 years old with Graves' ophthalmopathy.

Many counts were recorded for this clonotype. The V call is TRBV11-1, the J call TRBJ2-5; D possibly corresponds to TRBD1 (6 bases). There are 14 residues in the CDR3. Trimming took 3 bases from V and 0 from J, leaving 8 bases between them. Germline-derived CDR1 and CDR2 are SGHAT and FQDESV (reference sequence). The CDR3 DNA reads TGTGCCAGCAGCTTCGGACAGAACCAAGAGACCCAGTACTTC. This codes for CASSFGQNQETQYF.

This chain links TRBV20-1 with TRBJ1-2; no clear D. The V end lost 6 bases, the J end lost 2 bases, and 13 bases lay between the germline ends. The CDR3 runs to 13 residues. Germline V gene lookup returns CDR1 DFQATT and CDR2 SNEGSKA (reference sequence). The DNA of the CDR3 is TGCAGTGCAGACGTACGTCGGAACTATGGCTACACCTTC. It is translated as CSADVRRNYGYTF.

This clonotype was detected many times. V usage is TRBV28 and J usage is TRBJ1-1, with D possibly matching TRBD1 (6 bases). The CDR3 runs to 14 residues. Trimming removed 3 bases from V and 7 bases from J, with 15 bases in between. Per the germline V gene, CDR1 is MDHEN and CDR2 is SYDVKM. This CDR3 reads CASSLGGLMVEAFF. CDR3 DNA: TGTGCCAGCAGTTTGGGGGGGCTTATGGTTGAAGCTTTCTTT.

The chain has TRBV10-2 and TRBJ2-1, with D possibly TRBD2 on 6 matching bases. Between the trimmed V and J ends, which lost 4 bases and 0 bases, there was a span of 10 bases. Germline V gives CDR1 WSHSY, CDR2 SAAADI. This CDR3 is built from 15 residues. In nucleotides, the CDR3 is TGCGCCAGCAGTGGAGGGCGGGGCTCCTACAATGAGCAGTTCTTC. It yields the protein CASSGGRGSYNEQFF.